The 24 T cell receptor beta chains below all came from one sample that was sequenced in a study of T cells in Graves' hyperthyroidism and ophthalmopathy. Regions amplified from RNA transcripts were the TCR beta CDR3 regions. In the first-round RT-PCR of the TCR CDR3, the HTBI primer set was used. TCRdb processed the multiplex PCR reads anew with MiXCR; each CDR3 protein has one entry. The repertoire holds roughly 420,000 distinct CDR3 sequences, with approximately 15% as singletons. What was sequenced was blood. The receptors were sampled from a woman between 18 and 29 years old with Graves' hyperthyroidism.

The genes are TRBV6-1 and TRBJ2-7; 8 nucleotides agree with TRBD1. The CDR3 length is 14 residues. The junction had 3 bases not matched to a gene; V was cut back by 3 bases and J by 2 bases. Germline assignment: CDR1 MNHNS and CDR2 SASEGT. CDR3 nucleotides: TGTGCCAGCAGTGATAGGGACAGGACCTACGAGCAGTACTTC. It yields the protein CASSDRDRTYEQYF.

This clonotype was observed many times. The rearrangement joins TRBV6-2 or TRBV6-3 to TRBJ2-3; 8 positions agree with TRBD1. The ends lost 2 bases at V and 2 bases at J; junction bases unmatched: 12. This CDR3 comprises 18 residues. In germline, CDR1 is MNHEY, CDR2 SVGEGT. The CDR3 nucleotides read TGTGCCAGCAGTTACACACCTCAGGGGGCGCGGGACACAGATACGCAGTATTTT. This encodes CASSYTPQGARDTDTQYF.

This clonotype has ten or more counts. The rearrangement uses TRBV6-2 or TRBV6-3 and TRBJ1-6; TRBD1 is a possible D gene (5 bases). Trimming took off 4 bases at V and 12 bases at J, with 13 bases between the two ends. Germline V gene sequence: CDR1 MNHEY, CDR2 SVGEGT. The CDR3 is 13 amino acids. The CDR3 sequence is CASSLYRREPLHF. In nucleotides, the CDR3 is TGTGCCAGCAGTTTGTACAGGCGCGAACCCCTCCACTTT.

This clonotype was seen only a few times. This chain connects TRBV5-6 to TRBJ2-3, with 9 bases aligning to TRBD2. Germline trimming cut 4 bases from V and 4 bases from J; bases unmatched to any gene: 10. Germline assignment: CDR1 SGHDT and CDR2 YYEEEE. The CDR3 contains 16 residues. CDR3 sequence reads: CASSPWIAGDADTQYF. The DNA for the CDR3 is TGTGCCAGCAGCCCCTGGATAGCGGGAGATGCAGATACGCAGTATTTT.

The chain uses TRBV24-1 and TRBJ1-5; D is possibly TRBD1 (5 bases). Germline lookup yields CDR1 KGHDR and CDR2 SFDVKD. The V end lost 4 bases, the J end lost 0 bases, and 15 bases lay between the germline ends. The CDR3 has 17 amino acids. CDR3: CATSDPTGGGSNQPQHF. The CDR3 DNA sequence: TGTGCCACCAGTGACCCTACAGGTGGGGGTAGCAATCAGCCCCAGCATTTT.

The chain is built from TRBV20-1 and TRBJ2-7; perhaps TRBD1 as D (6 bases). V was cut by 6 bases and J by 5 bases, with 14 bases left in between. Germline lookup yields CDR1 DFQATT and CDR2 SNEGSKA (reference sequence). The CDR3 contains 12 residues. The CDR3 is CSAWDTPNEQYF. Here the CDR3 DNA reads TGCAGTGCCTGGGACACCCCCAACGAGCAGTACTTC.

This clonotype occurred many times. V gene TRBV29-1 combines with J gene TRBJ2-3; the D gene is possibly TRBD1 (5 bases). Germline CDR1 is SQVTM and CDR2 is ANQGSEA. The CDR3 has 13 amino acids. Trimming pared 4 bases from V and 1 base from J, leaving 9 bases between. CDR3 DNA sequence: TGCAGCGTTGCGGCACAGGGCACAGATACGCAGTATTTT. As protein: CSVAAQGTDTQYF.

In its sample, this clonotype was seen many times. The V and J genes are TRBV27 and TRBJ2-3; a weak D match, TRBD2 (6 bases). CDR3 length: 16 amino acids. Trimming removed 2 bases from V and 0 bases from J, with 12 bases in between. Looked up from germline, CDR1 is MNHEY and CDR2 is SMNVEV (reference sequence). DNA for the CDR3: TGTGCCAGCAGTTTAGGGACTCCCTATAGCACAGATACGCAGTATTTT. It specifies CASSLGTPYSTDTQYF.

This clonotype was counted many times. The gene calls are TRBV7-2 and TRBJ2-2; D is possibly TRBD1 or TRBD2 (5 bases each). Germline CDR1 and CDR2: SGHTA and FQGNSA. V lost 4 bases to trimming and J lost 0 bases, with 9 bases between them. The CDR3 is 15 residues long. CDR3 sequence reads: CASSSEGTNTGELFF. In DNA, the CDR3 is TGTGCCAGCAGCTCCGAGGGGACGAACACCGGGGAGCTGTTTTTT. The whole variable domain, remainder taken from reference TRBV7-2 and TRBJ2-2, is GAGVSQSPSNKVTEKGKDVELRCDPISGHTALYWYRQSLGQGLEFLIYFQGNSAPDKSGLPSDRFSAERTGGSVSTLTIQRTQQEDSAVYLCASSSEGTNTGELFFGEGSRLTVL.

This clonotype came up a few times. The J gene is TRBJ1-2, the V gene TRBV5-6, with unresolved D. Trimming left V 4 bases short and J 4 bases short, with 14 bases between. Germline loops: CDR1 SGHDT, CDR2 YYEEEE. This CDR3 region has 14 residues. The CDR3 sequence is CASSPDTPLYGYTF. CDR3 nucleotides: TGTGCCAGCAGCCCTGACACCCCTCTCTATGGCTACACCTTC.

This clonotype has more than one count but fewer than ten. The CDR3 nucleotides are TGCGCCAGCAGCTTGGGAGGCTTAGTCCAAGAGACCCAGTACTTC. Its protein is CASSLGGLVQETQYF. The chain uses TRBV5-1 and TRBJ2-5; no clear D gene. The CDR3 spans 15 residues. Trimming removed 0 bases from V and 1 base from J, with 10 bases in between. Germline CDR1 SGHRS, CDR2 YFSETQ.

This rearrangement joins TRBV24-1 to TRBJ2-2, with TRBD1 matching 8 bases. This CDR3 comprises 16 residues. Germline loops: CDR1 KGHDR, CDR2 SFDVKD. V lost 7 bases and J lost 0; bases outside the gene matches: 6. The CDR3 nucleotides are TGTGCCACCAGCCAGACAGGGGACCCGAACACCGGGGAGCTGTTTTTT. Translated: CATSQTGDPNTGELFF.

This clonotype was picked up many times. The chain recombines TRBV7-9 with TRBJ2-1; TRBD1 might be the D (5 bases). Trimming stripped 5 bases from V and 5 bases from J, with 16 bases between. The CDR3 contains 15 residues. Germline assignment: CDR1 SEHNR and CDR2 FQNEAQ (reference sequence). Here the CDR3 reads CASSPRTTSHNEQFF. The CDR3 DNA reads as TGTGCCAGCAGCCCCCGGACAACATCCCACAATGAGCAGTTCTTC.

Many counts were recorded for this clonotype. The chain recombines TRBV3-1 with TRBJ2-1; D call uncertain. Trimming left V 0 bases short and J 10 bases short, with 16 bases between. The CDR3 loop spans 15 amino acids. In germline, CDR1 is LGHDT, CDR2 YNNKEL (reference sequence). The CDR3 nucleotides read TGTGCCAGCAGCCAAGATGTGGTGGCGGCGCGGGAGCAGTTCTTC. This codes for CASSQDVVAAREQFF.

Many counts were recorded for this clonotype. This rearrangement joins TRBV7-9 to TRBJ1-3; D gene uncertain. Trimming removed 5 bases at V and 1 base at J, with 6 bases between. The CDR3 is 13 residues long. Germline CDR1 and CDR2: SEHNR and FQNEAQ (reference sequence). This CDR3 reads CASSPESGNTIYF. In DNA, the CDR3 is TGTGCCAGCAGCCCGGAATCTGGAAACACCATATATTTT.

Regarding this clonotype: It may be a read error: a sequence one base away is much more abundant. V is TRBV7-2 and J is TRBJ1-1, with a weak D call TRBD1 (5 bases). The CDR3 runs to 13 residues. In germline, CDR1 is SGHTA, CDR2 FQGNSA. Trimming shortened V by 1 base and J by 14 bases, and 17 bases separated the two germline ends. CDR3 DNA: TGTGCCAGCAGCTTAGACAGGAGCTCTTCCGTATTCTTT. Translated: CASSLDRSSSVFF.

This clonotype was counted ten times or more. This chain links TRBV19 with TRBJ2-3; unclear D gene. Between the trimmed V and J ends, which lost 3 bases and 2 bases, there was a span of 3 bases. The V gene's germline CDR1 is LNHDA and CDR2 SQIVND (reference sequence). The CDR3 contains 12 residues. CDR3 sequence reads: CASSMATDTQYF. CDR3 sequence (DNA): TGTGCCAGTAGTATGGCCACAGATACGCAGTATTTT.

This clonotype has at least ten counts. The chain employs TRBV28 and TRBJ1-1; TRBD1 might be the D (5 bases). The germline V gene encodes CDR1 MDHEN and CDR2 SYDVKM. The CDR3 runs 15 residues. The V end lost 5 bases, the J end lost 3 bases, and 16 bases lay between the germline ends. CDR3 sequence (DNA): TGTGCCAGCAGTACAACGGGAGGAGGGGACACTGAAGCTTTCTTT. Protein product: CASSTTGGGDTEAFF.

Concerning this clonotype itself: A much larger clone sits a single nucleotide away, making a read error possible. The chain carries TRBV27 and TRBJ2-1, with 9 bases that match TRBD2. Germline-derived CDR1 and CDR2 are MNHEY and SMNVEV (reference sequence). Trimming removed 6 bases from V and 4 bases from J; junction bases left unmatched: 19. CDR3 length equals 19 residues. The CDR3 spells CASSRWSRASGALYNEQFF. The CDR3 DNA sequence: TGTGCCAGCAGCCGATGGAGCCGGGCTAGCGGGGCCCTTTACAATGAGCAGTTCTTC.

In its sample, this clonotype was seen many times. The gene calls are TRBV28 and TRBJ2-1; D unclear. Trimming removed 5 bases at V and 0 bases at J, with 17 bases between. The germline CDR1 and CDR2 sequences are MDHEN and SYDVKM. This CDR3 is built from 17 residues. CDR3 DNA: TGTGCCAGCAGTCCCGTTCTACTTGATAGCTCCTACAATGAGCAGTTCTTC. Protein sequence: CASSPVLLDSSYNEQFF.

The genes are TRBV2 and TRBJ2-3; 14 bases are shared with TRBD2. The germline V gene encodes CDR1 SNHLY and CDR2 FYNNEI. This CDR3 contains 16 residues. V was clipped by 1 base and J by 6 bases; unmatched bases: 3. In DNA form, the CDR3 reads TGTGCCAGCAGTGAAGAGGGACTAGCGGGAGTGGATACGCAGTATTTT. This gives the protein CASSEEGLAGVDTQYF.

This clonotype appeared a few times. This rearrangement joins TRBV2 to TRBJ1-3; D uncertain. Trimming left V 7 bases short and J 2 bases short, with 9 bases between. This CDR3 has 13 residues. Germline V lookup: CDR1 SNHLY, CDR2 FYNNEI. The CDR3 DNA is TGTGCCAGCAACCGCAAAACTGGAAACACCATATATTTT. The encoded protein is CASNRKTGNTIYF.

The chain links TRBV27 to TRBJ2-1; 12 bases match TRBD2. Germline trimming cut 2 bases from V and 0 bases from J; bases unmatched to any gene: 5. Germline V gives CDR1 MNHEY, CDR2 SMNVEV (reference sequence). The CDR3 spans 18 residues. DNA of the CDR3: TGTGCCAGCAGTTTACTAGCGGGAGGGTTTAGCTCCTACAATGAGCAGTTCTTC. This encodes CASSLLAGGFSSYNEQFF.

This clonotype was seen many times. In DNA, the CDR3 is TGTGCCAGCAGCCCGATGACGACCCGGGACAGAAATCAGCCCCAGCATTTT. Translating gives CASSPMTTRDRNQPQHF. V is TRBV7-8 and J is TRBJ1-5; TRBD1 matches 7 bases. J was trimmed by 4 bases and V by 5 bases; bases with no gene match: 14. The CDR3 extends over 17 amino acids. CDR1 and CDR2 (germline): SGHVS, FQNEAQ.